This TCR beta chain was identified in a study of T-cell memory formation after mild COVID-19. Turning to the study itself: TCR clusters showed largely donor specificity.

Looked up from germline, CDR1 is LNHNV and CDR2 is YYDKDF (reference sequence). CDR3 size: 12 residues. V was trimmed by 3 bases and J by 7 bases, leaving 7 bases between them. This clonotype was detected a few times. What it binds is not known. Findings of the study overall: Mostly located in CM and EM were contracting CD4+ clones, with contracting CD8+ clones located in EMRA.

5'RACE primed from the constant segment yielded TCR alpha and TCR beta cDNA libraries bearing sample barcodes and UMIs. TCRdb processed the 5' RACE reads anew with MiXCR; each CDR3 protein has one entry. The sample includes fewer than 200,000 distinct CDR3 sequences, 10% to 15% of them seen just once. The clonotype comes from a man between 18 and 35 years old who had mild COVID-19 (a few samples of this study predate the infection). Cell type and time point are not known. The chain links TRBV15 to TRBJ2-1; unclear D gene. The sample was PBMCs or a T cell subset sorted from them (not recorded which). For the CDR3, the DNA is TGTGCCACCAGCAGGGACCAAAATGAGCAGTTCTTC. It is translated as CATSRDQNEQFF.